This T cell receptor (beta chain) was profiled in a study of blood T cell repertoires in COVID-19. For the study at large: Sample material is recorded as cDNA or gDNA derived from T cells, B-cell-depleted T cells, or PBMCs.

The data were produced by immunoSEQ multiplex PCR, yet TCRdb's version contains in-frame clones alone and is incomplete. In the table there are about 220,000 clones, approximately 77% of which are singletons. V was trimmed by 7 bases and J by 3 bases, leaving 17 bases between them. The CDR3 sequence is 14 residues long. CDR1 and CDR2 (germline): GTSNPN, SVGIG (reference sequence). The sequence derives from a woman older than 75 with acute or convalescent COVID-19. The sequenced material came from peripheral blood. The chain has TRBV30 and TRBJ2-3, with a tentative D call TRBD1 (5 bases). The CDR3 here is CASGRGARTDTQYF. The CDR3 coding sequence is TGTGCCTCAGGCCGTGGGGCAAGGACAGATACGCAGTATTTT.